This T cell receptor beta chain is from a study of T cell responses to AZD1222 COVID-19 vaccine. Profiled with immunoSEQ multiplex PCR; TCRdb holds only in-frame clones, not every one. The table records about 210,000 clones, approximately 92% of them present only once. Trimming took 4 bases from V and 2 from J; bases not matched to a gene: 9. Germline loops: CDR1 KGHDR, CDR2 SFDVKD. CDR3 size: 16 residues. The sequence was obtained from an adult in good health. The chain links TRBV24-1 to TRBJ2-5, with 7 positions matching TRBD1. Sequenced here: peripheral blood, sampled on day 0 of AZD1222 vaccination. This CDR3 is CATSESGTDQQETQYF. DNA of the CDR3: TGTGCCACCAGTGAATCCGGGACAGACCAACAAGAGACCCAGTACTTC.